A single sample gave rise to the 8 T cell receptor beta chains below, sequenced in a study of cytomegalovirus exposure and HLA in healthy donors. Both 60 Vbeta primers and 13 Jbeta primers went into the PCR. Some clones are missing from TCRdb's copy, which holds only in-frame ones; the method was immunoSEQ multiplex PCR. The sample includes about 180,000 clones, roughly 81% of them seen just once. Sequencing was done on a sample of PBMCs. Source of these receptors: a woman under 30 in good health and CMV-seropositive.

This clone was seen a handful of times. The rearrangement uses TRBV28 and TRBJ1-2; 7 nucleotides align to TRBD1. CDR3 length equals 12 residues. V shed 5 bases and J 4 bases; nucleotides not matched to a gene: 1. Germline V gives CDR1 MDHEN, CDR2 SYDVKM. The CDR3 DNA sequence: TGTGCCAGCAGTGGGGACAGCTATGGCTACACCTTC. This codes for CASSGDSYGYTF.

The J gene is TRBJ2-1, the V gene TRBV9, with D perhaps TRBD1 (6 bases). The CDR3 totals 12 residues. CDR1 SGDLS and CDR2 YYNGEE come from the germline V gene. V lost 3 bases and J 10 bases, leaving 11 bases between the germline ends. For the CDR3, the DNA is TGTGCCAGCAGCGAGACAGGCTGGGAGCAGTTCTTC. Residues: CASSETGWEQFF.

The chain links TRBV7-8 to TRBJ2-1, with 7 bases fitting TRBD1. CDR1 is SGHVS and CDR2 is FQNEAQ in the germline V gene. Trimming took 2 bases from V and 5 from J; bases not matched to a gene: 9. The CDR3 is 16 residues long. Here the CDR3 reads CASSLPTGAWDNEQFF. The DNA of the CDR3 is TGTGCCAGCAGCTTACCTACAGGGGCGTGGGACAATGAGCAGTTCTTC.

V and J are TRBV6-6 and TRBJ2-1; 7 positions agree with TRBD1. Germline CDR1 is MNHNY and CDR2 is SVGAGI (reference sequence). The CDR3 runs to 16 residues. V gave up 7 bases and J gave up 3 bases; unmatched junction bases: 12. This CDR3 reads CASTLPRTGHYNEQFF. DNA of the CDR3: TGTGCCAGCACCCTCCCCCGGACAGGACACTACAATGAGCAGTTCTTC.

The rearrangement joins TRBV19 to TRBJ1-5; D remains ambiguous. CDR1 is LNHDA and CDR2 is SQIVND in the germline V gene (reference sequence). The V end was cut by 2 bases, the J end by 1 base, with 9 bases between. The CDR3 sequence is 15 residues long. CDR3 sequence (DNA): TGTGCCAGTAGTATAATGGGAGGCAGCAATCAGCCCCAGCATTTT. It specifies CASSIMGGSNQPQHF.

The chain links TRBV29-1 to TRBJ1-2, with TRBD1 matching over 7 bases. The V gene's germline CDR1 is SQVTM and CDR2 ANQGSEA. The CDR3 is 13 residues long. V was clipped by 7 bases and J by 0 bases; unmatched bases: 5. DNA of the CDR3: TGCAGCGCCTGGGACAGAGCTAACTATGGCTACACCTTC. Translation gives CSAWDRANYGYTF.

This clone was detected a few times. V and J are TRBV2 and TRBJ1-1; D gene ambiguous. CDR3 length equals 14 residues. The V gene lost 6 bases and the J gene lost 4 bases, with 15 bases spanning the gap. Germline loops: CDR1 SNHLY, CDR2 FYNNEI. The CDR3 coding sequence is TGTGCCAGCAGAGTCCTTCGGGCGGGCACTGAAGCTTTCTTT. Its protein product is CASRVLRAGTEAFF.

CDR3 nucleotides: TGTGCCAGCAGCTTATTTTCCGGGGGGTCGGATACGCAGTATTTT. Translated: CASSLFSGGSDTQYF. The gene calls are TRBV7-2 and TRBJ2-3; the match to TRBD2 covers 7 bases. After removal of 2 bases from V and 6 bases from J, the junction contained 8 bases not matched to a gene. CDR3 size: 15 residues. Per the germline V gene, CDR1 is SGHTA and CDR2 is FQGNSA. Full variable domain (outside the CDR3, taken from reference TRBV7-2 and TRBJ2-3): GAGVSQSPSNKVTEKGKDVELRCDPISGHTALYWYRQSLGQGLEFLIYFQGNSAPDKSGLPSDRFSAERTGGSVSTLTIQRTQQEDSAVYLCASSLFSGGSDTQYFGPGTRLTVL.